This T cell receptor (beta chain) was recorded in a study of PD-L1 blockade in urothelial cancer. Study context: Between 0 and 3 prior chemotherapy regimens had been given to patients.

Into every PCR, synthetic TCR analog templates were spiked. The table came from immunoSEQ multiplex PCR; TCRdb's copy has only in-frame clones and leaves some out. This sample carries some 30,000 clones, around 90% of them seen once, and the ten largest clones take around 1.9%. In the case of this clone: Its antigen remains unidentified.

With 6 bases removed from V and 3 bases from J, the gap between germline ends came to 11 bases. The CDR3 contains 13 residues. Germline V CDR1 and CDR2: SQVTM, ANQGSEA. Study-wide results and limits: Stronger expansion of tumor-associated clones in blood at 3 weeks distinguished durable-benefit patients. Pretreatment clonality of the blood TCR repertoire below the median was predictive of superior survival.

The input for sequencing was PBMCs, taken around atezolizumab (anti-PD-L1) treatment. The V and J genes are TRBV29-1 and TRBJ1-4; TRBD1 is a possible D gene (6 bases). The TCR was taken from a man aged 50-60 years with urothelial cancer. The DNA of the CDR3 is TGCAGCGTGGTGTGGGGGCCTAATGAAAAACTGTTTTTT. Protein product: CSVVWGPNEKLFF.